This record concerns one TCR beta chain sequence. Its target is unknown. The data were taken from a study of cytomegalovirus exposure and HLA in healthy donors. Findings of the study overall: Later analysis reportedly placed an Asian-associated ancestry cluster below the roughly 680-donor mean in N-insertions. Later genetic work tied a missense DCLRE1C variant to beta-chain V and J trimming.

Primers: 60 Vbeta forward and 13 Jbeta reverse. The repertoire was sequenced with immunoSEQ multiplex PCR; TCRdb's copy has only in-frame clones and lacks some. The profile covers about 120,000 clones, with 77% appearing a single time and over 9.5% taken by the ten largest. The sequence derives from a man aged 35 to 55 in good health and CMV-seropositive. What was sequenced was PBMCs.

This CDR3 is CASSFFRGEQYF. DNA of the CDR3: TGTGCCAGCAGCTTTTTTCGCGGCGAGCAGTACTTC. The chain couples TRBV7-2 to TRBJ2-7; D gene ambiguous. The V end was cut by 3 bases, the J end by 6 bases, with 9 bases between. Germline-derived CDR1 and CDR2 are SGHTA and FQGNSA. The CDR3 is made up of 12 amino acids.